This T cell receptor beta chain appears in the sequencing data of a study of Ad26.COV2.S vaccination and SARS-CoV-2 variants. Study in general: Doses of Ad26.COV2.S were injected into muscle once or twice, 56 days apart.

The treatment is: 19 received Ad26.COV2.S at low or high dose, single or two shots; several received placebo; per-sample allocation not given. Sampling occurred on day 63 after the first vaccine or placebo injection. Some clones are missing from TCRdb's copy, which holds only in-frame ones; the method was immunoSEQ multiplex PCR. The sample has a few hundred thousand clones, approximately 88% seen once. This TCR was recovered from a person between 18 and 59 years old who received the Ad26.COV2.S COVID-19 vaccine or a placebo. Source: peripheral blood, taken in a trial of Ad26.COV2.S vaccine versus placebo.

CDR3 sequence reads: CASKVLRTSGNTIYF. The CDR3 bases are TGTGCCAGCAAAGTTTTAAGAACGTCTGGAAACACCATATATTTT. J is TRBJ1-3 and V is TRBV28; D remains ambiguous. Germline V gene data show CDR1 as MDHEN and CDR2 as SYDVKM. The CDR3 extends over 15 amino acids. V lost 7 bases and J lost 1, with 14 bases in between.